These 25 T cell receptor beta chains were all obtained from the same sample, sequenced in a study of cytomegalovirus exposure and HLA in healthy donors. The PCR contained 60 Vbeta and 13 Jbeta primers. The table came from immunoSEQ multiplex PCR; TCRdb's copy has only in-frame clones and leaves some out. The repertoire consists of about 270,000 clones, with under 80% occurring once and the leading ten covering about 2.1%. The material sequenced was PBMCs. The receptors derive from a female donor in good health and CMV-seronegative.

This clone has a handful of counts. The sample contains more than one DNA sequence encoding this CDR3. This sequence joins TRBV5-1 and TRBJ2-1; D is undetermined. The CDR3 length is 13 residues. V lost 0 bases and J lost 2, with 3 bases in between. The germline V gene has CDR1 SGHRS and CDR2 YFSETQ. The CDR3 loop reads CASSLDTYNEQFF. The CDR3, as DNA: TGCGCCAGCAGCTTGGATACCTACAATGAGCAGTTCTTC.

The V and J genes are TRBV5-1 and TRBJ2-1, with a weak D call TRBD1 (7 bases). The CDR3 covers 12 residues. Germline V gives CDR1 SGHRS, CDR2 YFSETQ. The germline V and J ends were trimmed by 2 bases and 15 bases, with 15 bases remaining between them. The CDR3 nucleotides are TGCGCCAGCAGCTTTCCAGGGGGGATAGGGTTCTTC. Amino acid sequence: CASSFPGGIGFF.

A single count supports this clone. The chain uses TRBV5-6 and TRBJ2-7; TRBD1 agrees at 8 bases. Germline V lookup: CDR1 SGHDT, CDR2 YYEEEE. This CDR3 has 15 residues. V was clipped by 1 base and J by 2 bases; unmatched bases: 5. CDR3 sequence (DNA): TGTGCCAGCAGCTTGTATCTGGACAGGGCCTACGAGCAGTACTTC. Its translation: CASSLYLDRAYEQYF. Complete variable domain (other parts from reference TRBV5-6 and TRBJ2-7): DAGVTQSPTHLIKTRGQQVTLRCSPKSGHDTVSWYQQALGQGPQFIFQYYEEEERQRGNFPDRFSGHQFPNYSSELNVNALLLGDSALYLCASSLYLDRAYEQYFGPGTRLTVT.

This clone was seen a single time. CDR3 region: CASSSQGAKLFF. The CDR3 DNA is TGTGCCAGCAGTTCTCAGGGGGCAAAACTGTTTTTT. The chain joins TRBV6-5 to TRBJ1-4; 8 nucleotides align to TRBD1. Germline loops: CDR1 MNHEY, CDR2 SVGAGI. The CDR3 has 12 residues. With V trimmed by 4 bases and J by 10 bases, 2 bases remained unmatched.

The CDR3, as DNA: TGTGCCAGCAGCCGGACAGGGGTCTATGGCTACACCTTC. Residues: CASSRTGVYGYTF. The chain links TRBV28 to TRBJ1-2; 9 bases line up with TRBD1. With V trimmed by 6 bases and J by 4 bases, 3 bases remained unmatched. The CDR3 spans 13 residues. Per the germline V gene, CDR1 is MDHEN and CDR2 is SYDVKM.

The V and J genes are TRBV5-1 and TRBJ2-5; perhaps TRBD1 as D (5 bases). The CDR3 contains 13 residues. Trimming pared 0 bases from V and 5 bases from J, leaving 8 bases between. The V gene's germline CDR1 is SGHRS and CDR2 YFSETQ. The CDR3 loop reads CASSLAGSETQYF. CDR3 coding DNA: TGCGCCAGCAGCTTGGCAGGGTCGGAGACCCAGTACTTC.

This clone has just one count. V usage is TRBV6-5 and J usage is TRBJ1-5; TRBD1 matches at 8 bases. V lost 6 bases to trimming and J lost 1 base; unmatched junction nucleotides: 5. Germline V gene data show CDR1 as MNHEY and CDR2 as SVGAGI. The CDR3 is 15 residues long. The CDR3 reads CASSTGQGSNQPQHF. DNA of the CDR3: TGTGCCAGCAGCACCGGACAGGGCAGCAATCAGCCCCAGCATTTT.

The rearrangement joins TRBV4-1 to TRBJ2-1; D not resolved. Germline V gene sequence: CDR1 MGHRA, CDR2 YSYEKL. V was shortened by 3 bases and J by 4 bases, with 16 bases between the two germline ends. The CDR3 sequence is 16 residues long. CDR3 nucleotide sequence: TGCGCCAGCAGCCACCACCACCGAAACATATACAATGAGCAGTTCTTC. Protein: CASSHHHRNIYNEQFF.

A remark on this clone: The conserved phenylalanine or tryptophan normally closing the CDR3 is absent here, so this likely arose from a read error. Because the CDR3's place on the DNA is in doubt, the DNA is left out and the CDR3 is given as listed by TCRdb. The same CDR3 also results from other DNA sequences found in this sample. This sequence joins TRBV28 and TRBJ1-2; the table gives TRBD1 as D, unverified against the DNA. From germline, CDR1 is MDHEN and CDR2 SYDVKM. The length of the CDR3 is 12 amino acids, counting both ends. Here the CDR3 reads CASSSTGPIPLL.

This clone was seen a few times. The chain couples TRBV6-1 to TRBJ2-5; 11 nucleotides line up with TRBD2. V shed 6 bases, J shed 4 bases, and the junction held 10 bases outside the gene matches. The germline V gene has CDR1 MNHNS and CDR2 SASEGT. The CDR3 totals 16 residues. This CDR3 is CASSEIGLAGRETQYF. CDR3 bases: TGTGCCAGCAGCGAAATAGGACTAGCGGGCCGAGAGACCCAGTACTTC.

The chain links TRBV11-3 to TRBJ2-2, with TRBD1 identical over 7 bases. The CDR3 runs 16 residues. Germline-derived CDR1 and CDR2 are SGHNT and YENEEA. V gave up 7 bases and J gave up 1 base; unmatched junction bases: 9. This chain's CDR3 is CASTPRGTGNTGELFF. In DNA, the CDR3 is TGTGCCAGCACCCCCAGGGGGACGGGGAACACCGGGGAGCTGTTTTTT.

This chain links TRBV6-5 with TRBJ2-7; unclear D gene. The CDR3 runs to 15 residues. Looked up from germline, CDR1 is MNHEY and CDR2 is SVGAGI. Trimming pared 3 bases from V and 0 bases from J, leaving 12 bases between. In DNA form, the CDR3 reads TGTGCCAGCAGTTATAGCACCTATGTCTCCTACGAGCAGTACTTC. Amino acid sequence: CASSYSTYVSYEQYF.

The rearrangement links TRBV12-5 to TRBJ1-4, with 9 bases identical to TRBD1. The CDR3 is made up of 14 amino acids. With 5 bases clipped from V and 8 bases from J, the junction kept 6 bases outside the gene matches. CDR1 is LGHNT and CDR2 is FRNRAP in the germline V gene. CDR3 region: CASGPDRGGEKLFF. The CDR3 coding sequence is TGTGCTAGTGGTCCGGACAGGGGAGGAGAAAAACTGTTTTTT.

This rearrangement joins TRBV9 to TRBJ1-1; D is ambiguous. V lost 3 bases and J lost 0, with 27 bases in between. Germline V lookup: CDR1 SGDLS, CDR2 YYNGEE. The CDR3 contains 20 residues. CDR3 nucleotide sequence: TGTGCCAGCAGCGACGCTGTCAGGAGGGAGTCTCAAGAGGTGAACACTGAAGCTTTCTTT. This sequence encodes CASSDAVRRESQEVNTEAFF.

The chain links TRBV4-1 to TRBJ1-5; D may be TRBD1 (5 bases). Trimming removed 4 bases from V and 0 bases from J, with 16 bases in between. Germline V gives CDR1 MGHRA, CDR2 YSYEKL. The CDR3 extends over 17 amino acids. As DNA, the CDR3 is TGCGCCAGCAGCCCACCGAACTTAGACAGTAGCAATCAGCCCCAGCATTTT. Protein sequence: CASSPPNLDSSNQPQHF.

The rearrangement links TRBV5-4 to TRBJ2-3, with TRBD2 identical over 9 bases. This CDR3 is 16 amino acids long. The V and J ends lost 0 bases and 3 bases, in that order; junction bases with no gene match: 5. CDR1 is SGHNT, CDR2 YYREEE, per germline (reference sequence). The CDR3 nucleotides are TGTGCCAGCAGCTTGGGACTAGCGGAAATTACAGATACGCAGTATTTT. Residues: CASSLGLAEITDTQYF.

Concerning this clone itself: Other nucleotide sequences from this sample produce the same CDR3. V gene TRBV30 combines with J gene TRBJ2-3; TRBD2 matches 8 bases. Unmatched junction bases numbered 9, after V lost 4 bases and J lost 3 bases. The CDR3 runs to 15 residues. CDR1 GTSNPN and CDR2 SVGIG come from the germline V gene (reference sequence). CDR3 sequence (DNA): TGTGCCTGGATCGGAATAGCGGGACTTACAGATACGCAGTATTTT. Residues: CAWIGIAGLTDTQYF.

The V gene is TRBV7-8, the J gene TRBJ2-7, with TRBD1 matching over 7 bases. With 7 bases clipped from V and 3 bases from J, the junction kept 3 bases outside the gene matches. This CDR3 is 12 amino acids long. CDR1 and CDR2 (germline): SGHVS, FQNEAQ. CDR3 region: CASTTGNYEQYF. CDR3 nucleotides: TGTGCCAGCACGACAGGGAACTACGAGCAGTACTTC.

This chain links TRBV7-3 with TRBJ1-3, with TRBD1 matching over 8 bases. The V and J ends lost 2 bases and 0 bases, in that order; junction bases with no gene match: 3. From germline, CDR1 is SGHTA and CDR2 FQGTGA. The CDR3 covers 16 residues. The CDR3 nucleotides are TGTGCCAGCAGCTTACAGGGGGCGAGCTCTGGAAACACCATATATTTT. Encoded protein: CASSLQGASSGNTIYF.

The V and J genes are TRBV6-1 and TRBJ2-7, with D maybe TRBD2 (6 bases). The CDR3 length is 15 residues. V lost 0 bases and J 6 bases, leaving 15 bases between the germline ends. The germline V gene has CDR1 MNHNS and CDR2 SASEGT. As DNA, the CDR3 is TGTGCCAGCAGTGAAGCGGAGGAGGGCGGCATCGAGCAGTACTTC. Its translation is CASSEAEEGGIEQYF.

The chain combines TRBV6-5 with TRBJ2-5; possible D gene TRBD2, 6 bases. V shed 9 bases and J shed 11 bases, with 22 bases lying between them. Germline V gene sequence: CDR1 MNHEY, CDR2 SVGAGI. There are 13 residues in the CDR3. The CDR3 loop reads CASAGLFSPWQYF. As DNA, the CDR3 is TGTGCCAGTGCGGGACTGTTCTCCCCGTGGCAGTACTTC.

The gene calls are TRBV25-1 and TRBJ2-2; TRBD2 matches at 12 bases. The V gene end was trimmed by 9 bases and the J gene end by 4 bases; junction bases not matched to a gene: 9. The CDR3 has 16 amino acids. The germline gives CDR1 MGHDK, CDR2 SYGVNS. CDR3 bases: TGTGCCAGTCGGAGGCTAGCGGGAGGGGGCACCGGGGAGCTGTTTTTT. Translation: CASRRLAGGGTGELFF.

This clone was counted a single time. CDR3 protein: CASSGQPTDTQYF. The CDR3 DNA follows: TGCGCCAGCAGCGGGCAGCCCACAGATACGCAGTATTTT. The chain joins TRBV5-1 to TRBJ2-3; unclear D gene. Trimming took 4 bases from V and 2 from J, leaving 8 bases between them. Germline CDR1 reads SGHRS; CDR2 reads YFSETQ. The CDR3 has 13 amino acids. The full variable domain, rest sourced from reference TRBV5-1 and TRBJ2-3, is KAGVTQTPRYLIKTRGQQVTLSCSPISGHRSVSWYQQTPGQGLQFLFEYFSETQRNKGNFPGRFSGRQFSNSRSEMNVSTLELGDSALYLCASSGQPTDTQYFGPGTRLTVL.

This clone was observed a handful of times. This sequence joins TRBV6-5 and TRBJ2-2; perhaps TRBD1 as D (6 bases). The CDR3 contains 14 residues. V dropped 4 bases and J dropped 0 bases, with 6 bases sitting between them. The germline V gene encodes CDR1 MNHEY and CDR2 SVGAGI. CDR3 sequence (DNA): TGTGCCAGCAGTTGGACAGCGAACACCGGGGAGCTGTTTTTT. Translation gives CASSWTANTGELFF.

This clone was detected only a few times. The genes are TRBV7-9 and TRBJ1-2; 10 positions agree with TRBD1. The ends lost 3 bases at V and 7 bases at J; junction bases unmatched: 11. This CDR3 is built from 16 residues. The germline V gene encodes CDR1 SEHNR and CDR2 FQNEAQ (reference sequence). The CDR3: CASSFPPSGTGAGYTF. CDR3 in DNA: TGTGCCAGCAGCTTTCCGCCTTCCGGGACAGGGGCTGGCTACACCTTC. The whole variable domain, remainder taken from reference TRBV7-9 and TRBJ1-2, is DTGVSQNPRHKITKRGQNVTFRCDPISEHNRLYWYRQTLGQGPEFLTYFQNEAQLEKSRLLSDRFSAERPKGSFSTLEIQRTEQGDSAMYLCASSFPPSGTGAGYTFGSGTRLTVV.